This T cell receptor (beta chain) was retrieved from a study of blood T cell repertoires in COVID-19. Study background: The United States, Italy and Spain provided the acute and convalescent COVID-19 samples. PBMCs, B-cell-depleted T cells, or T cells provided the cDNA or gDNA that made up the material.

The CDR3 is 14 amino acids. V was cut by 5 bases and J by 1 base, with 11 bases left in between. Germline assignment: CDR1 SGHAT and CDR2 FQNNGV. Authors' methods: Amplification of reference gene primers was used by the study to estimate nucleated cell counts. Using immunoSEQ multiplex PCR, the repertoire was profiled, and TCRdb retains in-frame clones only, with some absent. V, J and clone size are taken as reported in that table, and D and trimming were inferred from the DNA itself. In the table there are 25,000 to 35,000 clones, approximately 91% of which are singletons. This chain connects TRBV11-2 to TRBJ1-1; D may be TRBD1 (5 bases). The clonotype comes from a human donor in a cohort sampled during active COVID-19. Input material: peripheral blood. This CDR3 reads CASSRQTANTEAFF. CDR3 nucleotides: TGTGCCAGCAGCCGCCAGACAGCGAACACTGAAGCTTTCTTT.